This TCR beta chain was captured by sequencing in a study of shared clonotypes between healthy human individuals. Looking at the study overall: Donors, aged 18 to 49, were a couple of women and a few men.

Sequenced by immunoSEQ multiplex PCR; TCRdb stores in-frame clones only, minus some. The sample has about 710,000 clones, 55% to 85% seen once. Splitting the CD4+ cells yielded a CD45RA+ naive subset and a CD45RA-negative memory subset. Overall study findings and caveats: Only blood was sampled, and tissue TCR repertoires likely differ from blood ones. With a handful of donors compared, about 5.2% of naive CD4 clonotypes were shared.

The CDR3 length is 17 residues. Comments on this clone: Its antigen is still unknown.

The chain uses TRBV21-1 and TRBJ1-3. TRBV21-1 counts as a pseudogene. This receptor was identified in a woman in her thirties in good health. The sequencing input was memory CD4+ T cells sorted from blood. As to subset: CD45RA-negative fraction. The DNA of the CDR3 is TGTGCCAGCAGCAGGAGACACGTTTGGAGCTCTGGAAACACCATATATTTT. This codes for CASSRRHVWSSGNTIYF.